This record concerns one T cell receptor beta chain sequence. The CDR3 sequence is 13 residues long. Germline V gene lookup returns CDR1 SSHAT and CDR2 FNYEAQ (reference sequence). V was shortened by 0 bases and J by 7 bases, with 9 bases between the two germline ends. The data are from a study of T cells in localized non-small cell lung cancer. The table came from immunoSEQ multiplex PCR; TCRdb's copy has only in-frame clones and leaves some out. The sample gives over 50,000 clones, approximately 88% of which show up once; 15% to 20% is in the top ten. The source is a man aged 40 to 69 with stage III lung adenocarcinoma. Sequences were derived from peripheral blood mononuclear cells, sampled before any cancer treatment. The chain carries TRBV7-7 and TRBJ1-1; D is ambiguous. The CDR3 DNA reads as TGTGCCAGCAGCTTAGCCGAAAACGATGAAGCTTTCTTT. Translation gives CASSLAENDEAFF.